The rows below give T cell receptor beta chains drawn from one sample of a study of blood T cells in healthy people across ages. TCRdb re-analysed the 5' RACE reads in MiXCR, keeping a single row per CDR3 protein. Of over a million distinct CDR3 sequences in the sample, 35% to 45% were seen once. The sample was blood. Receptors originate from a young woman in good health. Each CDR3 is given with its conserved first and last residue. Each record gives: V gene, D gene, clone size, J gene, CDR3 protein, CDR3 DNA. A D gene is named only where the DNA matches it firmly. Clone size is given for some rows only: seen once, a few or many times, or a class if the clone is expanded.

TRBV12-3/TRBV12-4	NA	NA	TRBJ2-1	CASTTRRRDQETQFF	TGTGCCAGCACCACCAGACGGAGGGACCAAGAGACCCAGTTCTTC
TRBV6-6	NA	few	TRBJ2-1	CASSYGGGVYNEQFF	TGTGCCAGCAGTTACGGTGGGGGCGTCTACAATGAGCAGTTCTTC
TRBV13	TRBD1	NA	TRBJ2-7	CASSPSPGQGTYEQYF	TGTGCCAGCAGCCCTAGTCCGGGACAGGGAACCTACGAGCAGTACTTC
TRBV7-9	TRBD2	few	TRBJ2-1	CASSLALSGAYNEQFF	TGTGCCAGCAGCTTAGCCCTTAGCGGGGCCTACAATGAGCAGTTCTTC
TRBV4-3	NA	NA	TRBJ2-3	CASSQDVADTQYF	TGCGCCAGCAGCCAAGATGTGGCAGATACGCAGTATTTT
TRBV30	NA	few	TRBJ1-1	CAWSVSNVNTEAFF	TGTGCCTGGAGTGTAAGTAACGTGAACACTGAAGCTTTCTTT
TRBV7-2	NA	NA	TRBJ1-2	CACSLVSLHSDGYTF	TGTGCCTGCAGCTTAGTATCTTTACATTCGGATGGCTACACCTTC
TRBV3-1	NA	NA	TRBJ2-3	CASSQVAAPRADTQYF	TGTGCCAGCAGCCAAGTGGCAGCTCCTCGTGCAGATACGCAGTATTTT
TRBV27	NA	NA	TRBJ2-5	CASSYFMGKETQYF	TGTGCCAGCAGTTACTTTATGGGAAAAGAGACCCAGTACTTC
TRBV6-1	TRBD1	many	TRBJ2-7	CASSETGTGAYEQYF	TGTGCCAGCAGTGAAACCGGGACAGGAGCCTACGAGCAGTACTTC
TRBV28	TRBD1	NA	TRBJ2-2	CASSLTGGDTGELFF	TGTGCCAGCAGTTTAACAGGGGGCGACACCGGGGAGCTGTTTTTT